This T cell receptor beta chain was captured in a study of blood T cell repertoires in COVID-19. Study as a whole: Both acute and convalescent COVID-19 samples were obtained from the United States, Italy and Spain. T cells, B-cell-depleted T cells, or PBMCs supplied cDNA or gDNA.

The length of the CDR3 is 18 residues. CDR1 and CDR2 (germline): SGHNT, YENEEA. Trimming cost V 2 bases and J 0 bases, with 17 bases left between them. Authors' data handling: Scientists estimated how many nucleated cells there were by amplifying reference gene primers. Method: immunoSEQ multiplex PCR; TCRdb's copy keeps in-frame clones and lacks some. D and trimming were read from the DNA, whereas the V and J calls and clone size are those reported in that table. The table has about 140,000 clones, around 79% seen once; the top ten hold roughly 2.9%. Recovered status in Cohort 3 required two negative PCRs, clearance, or symptom resolution.

The origin of this receptor is a woman aged 50 to 65 who had recovered from COVID-19. The source material was PBMCs or T cells enriched from blood (not recorded which). The chain uses TRBV11-3 and TRBJ2-1; possible D gene TRBD2, 6 bases. This CDR3 is CASSLKVGGLGSYNEQFF. As DNA, the CDR3 is TGTGCCAGCAGCTTAAAGGTTGGGGGGTTAGGCTCCTACAATGAGCAGTTCTTC.